This T cell receptor beta chain was identified during a study of T cell responses to AZD1222 COVID-19 vaccine. About the research overall: Pooling of second doses given at about 4 or about 12 weeks was done.

Repertoires were generated with immunoSEQ multiplex PCR, while TCRdb's copy carries only in-frame clones and drops some. Altogether about 130,000 clones are present, 80% to 90% being singletons, with the ten largest covering roughly 1.6%. A note on this clone: Its antigen is currently unknown.

Trimming stripped 3 bases from V and 6 bases from J, with 11 bases between. This CDR3 contains 13 residues. Regarding the study as a whole: Within unmutated variant regions lay the reported targets of nearly half of spike-specific TCRs.

The rearrangement uses TRBV12-3 or TRBV12-4 and TRBJ2-5; D may be TRBD1 or TRBD2 (5 bases each). The receptor comes from an adult in good health. The sample here was peripheral blood, taken on day 0 of AZD1222 vaccination. Here the CDR3 DNA reads TGTGCCAGCAGTTTTGTGGGGGATAAGACCCAGTACTTC. As protein: CASSFVGDKTQYF.